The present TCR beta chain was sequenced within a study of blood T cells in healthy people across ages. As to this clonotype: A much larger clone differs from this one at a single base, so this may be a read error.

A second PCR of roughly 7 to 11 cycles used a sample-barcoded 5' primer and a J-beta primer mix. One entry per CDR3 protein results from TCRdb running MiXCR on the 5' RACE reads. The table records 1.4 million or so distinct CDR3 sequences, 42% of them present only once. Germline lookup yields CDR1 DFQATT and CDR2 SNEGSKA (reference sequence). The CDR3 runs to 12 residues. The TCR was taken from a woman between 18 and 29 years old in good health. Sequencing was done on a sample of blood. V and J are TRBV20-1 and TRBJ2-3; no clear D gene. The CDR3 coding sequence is TGCAGTGCTGGAGAGCATGCGGATACGCAGTATTTT. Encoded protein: CSAGEHADTQYF.